The T cell receptor beta chain under discussion was sequenced for a study of Ad26.COV2.S vaccination and SARS-CoV-2 variants. Losses at the gene ends were 7 bases for V and 2 bases for J; bases not matched to a gene: 8. The CDR3 extends over 15 amino acids. The germline V gene has CDR1 MNHEY and CDR2 SVGAGI. Clones were sequenced by immunoSEQ multiplex PCR, and TCRdb holds only the in-frame ones, with some missing. The sample has about 240,000 clones, 85% to 90% seen once. Treatment given: roughly 18 received Ad26.COV2.S at low or high dose, single or two shots; several received placebo; per-sample allocation not given. Sample collection was performed on day 63 after the first vaccine or placebo injection. Cohort 1b enrolled adults aged 18-55 years in Boston. This clone was counted once.

Sequences were derived from peripheral blood, sampled in a trial of Ad26.COV2.S vaccine versus placebo. This clonotype was sampled from a person between 18 and 60 years old who received the Ad26.COV2.S COVID-19 vaccine or a placebo. The J gene is TRBJ2-7, the V gene TRBV6-5, with 10 bases that match TRBD1. As DNA, the CDR3 is TGTGCCAGCACCCCGGGGGGGACAGGGGCCTACGAGCAGTACTTC. This encodes CASTPGGTGAYEQYF.